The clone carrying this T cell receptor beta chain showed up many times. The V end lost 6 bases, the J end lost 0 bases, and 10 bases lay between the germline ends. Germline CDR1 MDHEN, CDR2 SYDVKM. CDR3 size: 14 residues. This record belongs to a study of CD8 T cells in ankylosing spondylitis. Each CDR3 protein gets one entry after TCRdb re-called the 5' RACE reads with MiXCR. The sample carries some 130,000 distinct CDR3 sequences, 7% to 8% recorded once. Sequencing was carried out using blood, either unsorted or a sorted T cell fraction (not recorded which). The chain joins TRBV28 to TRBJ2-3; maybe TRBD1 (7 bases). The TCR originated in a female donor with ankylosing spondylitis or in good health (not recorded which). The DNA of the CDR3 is TGTGCCAGCAGGCAGGGGGGTAGCACAGATACGCAGTATTTT. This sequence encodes CASRQGGSTDTQYF.